The next 28 T cell receptor beta chains were all read from a single sample in a study of pediatric ulcerative colitis. The protocol was immunoSEQ multiplex PCR, while the TCRdb copy is restricted to in-frame clones and leaves out a portion. The table has 60,000 to 75,000 clones, just over 75% seen once; the top ten hold 4% to 6.5%. The material sequenced was blood. All receptors derive from a boy between 10 and 17 years old with moderate ulcerative colitis.

This clone appeared a single time. The V gene is TRBV19, the J gene TRBJ1-2; 12 nucleotides line up with TRBD1. CDR3 length: 15 residues. Germline lookup yields CDR1 LNHDA and CDR2 SQIVND (reference sequence). V was pared by 10 bases and J by 8 bases, with 14 bases of the junction left unmatched. The CDR3 coding sequence is TGTGCCACCTCCTATAACCGGGACAGGGGGCGAGGCTACACCTTC. Protein product: CATSYNRDRGRGYTF.

The gene calls are TRBV30 and TRBJ2-5, with 7 nucleotides matching TRBD1. This CDR3 is built from 14 residues. CDR1 is GTSNPN, CDR2 SVGIG, per germline (reference sequence). J was trimmed by 0 bases and V by 2 bases; bases with no gene match: 3. The CDR3 loop reads CAWSIGTDQETQYF. As DNA, the CDR3 is TGTGCCTGGAGTATCGGGACAGACCAAGAGACCCAGTACTTC.

This clone appeared a few times. The genes are TRBV27 and TRBJ1-5, with 7 bases lining up with TRBD1. CDR3 length: 16 residues. V was pared by 8 bases and J by 5 bases, with 15 bases of the junction left unmatched. Per the germline V gene, CDR1 is MNHEY and CDR2 is SMNVEV (reference sequence). CDR3 bases: TGTGCCAGCGGCGGTTACCGGGACAGACGGGATCAGCCCCAGCATTTT. This sequence encodes CASGGYRDRRDQPQHF.

The rearrangement joins TRBV5-4 to TRBJ2-7; D ambiguous. Trimming shortened V by 5 bases and J by 2 bases, and 5 bases separated the two germline ends. Germline V CDR1 and CDR2: SGHNT, YYREEE (reference sequence). This CDR3 is 11 amino acids long. The CDR3 region is CASSSPYEQYF. CDR3 sequence (DNA): TGTGCCAGCAGTTCTCCCTACGAGCAGTACTTC.

The rearrangement joins TRBV7-9 to TRBJ2-5; D unresolved. This CDR3 has 14 amino acids. CDR1 is SEHNR, CDR2 FQNEAQ, per germline (reference sequence). V shed 7 bases and J shed 2 bases, with 14 bases lying between them. The CDR3 sequence is CASISLTEQETQYF. The DNA of the CDR3 is TGTGCCAGCATTAGCCTGACGGAACAAGAGACCCAGTACTTC.

The sample holds a few counts of this clone. V usage is TRBV18 and J usage is TRBJ2-7; no clear D gene. V lost 3 bases, J lost 6 bases, and 6 bases lay in between. Germline V gene lookup returns CDR1 KGHSH and CDR2 LQKENI. This CDR3 is 11 amino acids long. The CDR3: CASSPDGEQYF. In nucleotides, the CDR3 is TGTGCCAGCTCACCCGACGGCGAGCAGTACTTC. The full variable domain, in which reference TRBV18 and TRBJ2-7 provide the parts outside the CDR3, is NAGVMQNPRHLVRRRGQEARLRCSPMKGHSHVYWYRQLPEEGLKFMVYLQKENIIDESGMPKERFSAEFPKEGPSILRIQQVVRGDSAAYFCASSPDGEQYFGPGTRLTVT.

This clone has just one count. V and J are TRBV23-1 and TRBJ2-1, with a tentative D call TRBD1 (6 bases). TRBV23-1 is designated an ORF whose function remains uncertain. The CDR3 covers 13 residues. Trimming shortened V by 3 bases and J by 9 bases, and 12 bases separated the two germline ends. The CDR3 coding sequence is TGCGCCAGCAGTCAGCAGGGGAAAGTTGAGCAGTTCTTC. Its translation is CASSQQGKVEQFF.

The gene calls are TRBV25-1 and TRBJ1-1, with 9 nucleotides matching TRBD1. The germline CDR1 and CDR2 sequences are MGHDK and SYGVNS. J lost 5 bases, V lost 6 bases, and 7 bases had no gene match. The CDR3 spans 14 residues. The DNA of the CDR3 is TGTGCCAGCAGGGACAGGGGAAGAGGTACTGAAGCTTTCTTT. Residues: CASRDRGRGTEAFF.

This chain connects TRBV7-7 to TRBJ2-3; D not resolved. V was clipped by 5 bases and J by 0 bases, with 12 bases between them. CDR3 length: 15 residues. Germline assignment: CDR1 SSHAT and CDR2 FNYEAQ (reference sequence). The CDR3, as DNA: TGTGCCAGCAGCCCGTCGCCCTCTAGCACAGATACGCAGTATTTT. This translates into CASSPSPSSTDTQYF. The complete variable domain, with remaining parts taken from reference TRBV7-7 and TRBJ2-3, reads GAGVSQSPRYKVTKRGQDVTLRCDPISSHATLYWYQQALGQGPEFLTYFNYEAQPDKSGLPSDRFSAERPEGSISTLTIQRTEQRDSAMYRCASSPSPSSTDTQYFGPGTRLTVL.

This sequence joins TRBV6-1 and TRBJ2-2; tentative D call: TRBD1 (5 bases). V lost 10 bases and J 3 bases, leaving 18 bases between the germline ends. The CDR3 consists of 15 residues. Germline CDR1 and CDR2: MNHNS and SASEGT. CDR3 in DNA: TGTGCCACTGGGGCTGGGGTAAGGGACACCGGGGAGCTGTTTTTT. This sequence encodes CATGAGVRDTGELFF.

V and J are TRBV25-1 and TRBJ1-2; TRBD1 matches at 7 bases. From germline, CDR1 is MGHDK and CDR2 SYGVNS. The CDR3 runs to 13 residues. V lost 9 bases and J lost 4; bases outside the gene matches: 8. Written as DNA, the CDR3 is TGTGCCAGTACAGGGGCTGGAGGCTATGGCTACACCTTC. Translation gives CASTGAGGYGYTF.

This rearrangement joins TRBV19 to TRBJ1-5; the D is unclear. The CDR3 has 13 amino acids. The germline gives CDR1 LNHDA, CDR2 SQIVND (reference sequence). The germline V and J ends were trimmed by 6 bases and 3 bases, with 9 bases remaining between them. CDR3: CASSVQPNQPQHF. The CDR3 DNA reads as TGTGCCAGTAGCGTACAGCCCAATCAGCCCCAGCATTTT.

The chain combines TRBV7-6 with TRBJ2-3, with 9 bases that match TRBD2. CDR1 SGHVS and CDR2 FNYEAQ come from the germline V gene. The ends lost 6 bases at V and 4 bases at J; junction bases unmatched: 20. This CDR3 region has 19 residues. The CDR3 is CASRPSAGGWSTAADTQYF. The CDR3 DNA reads as TGTGCCAGCAGGCCGTCAGCGGGGGGATGGTCAACGGCAGCAGATACGCAGTATTTT. The full variable domain, with the rest looked up from reference TRBV7-6 and TRBJ2-3, is GAGVSQSPRYKVTKRGQDVALRCDPISGHVSLYWYRQALGQGPEFLTYFNYEAQQDKSGLPNDRFSAERPEGSISTLTIQRTEQRDSAMYRCASRPSAGGWSTAADTQYFGPGTRLTVL.

This chain links TRBV6-6 with TRBJ1-2; TRBD1 agrees at 7 bases. This CDR3 is built from 14 residues. V lost 7 bases, J lost 3 bases, and 8 bases stayed unmatched. The germline V gene encodes CDR1 MNHNY and CDR2 SVGAGI (reference sequence). CDR3 protein: CASNHRGEYYGYTF. The DNA of the CDR3 is TGTGCCAGCAACCACAGGGGAGAATACTATGGCTACACCTTC.

The chain has TRBV5-1 and TRBJ1-2, with TRBD1 matching 9 bases. Germline V CDR1 and CDR2: SGHRS, YFSETQ. V was clipped by 4 bases and J by 1 base; unmatched bases: 2. The CDR3 spans 14 residues. The CDR3 DNA follows: TGCGCCAGCAGCCGACAGGGGGATAACTATGGCTACACCTTC. As protein: CASSRQGDNYGYTF.

The V and J genes are TRBV7-2 and TRBJ2-1; D gene unclear. V was cut by 5 bases and J by 7 bases, with 6 bases left in between. The CDR3 spans 11 residues. Germline CDR1 is SGHTA and CDR2 is FQGNSA. CDR3 sequence (DNA): TGTGCCAGCAGCAGGCAAAATGAGCAGTTCTTC. This gives the protein CASSRQNEQFF.

The chain has TRBV18 and TRBJ2-7; unclear D gene. This CDR3 region has 12 residues. Looked up from germline, CDR1 is KGHSH and CDR2 is LQKENI. The V end lost 3 bases, the J end lost 0 bases, and 3 bases lay between the germline ends. CDR3 loop: CASSPSSYEQYF. CDR3 bases: TGTGCCAGCTCACCTAGCTCCTACGAGCAGTACTTC.

The chain couples TRBV25-1 to TRBJ2-3; D perhaps matches TRBD2 (5 bases). The CDR3 runs to 14 residues. Trimming removed 4 bases from V and 5 bases from J, with 13 bases in between. Germline V lookup: CDR1 MGHDK, CDR2 SYGVNS. CDR3 amino acids: CASSGAGGVDTQYF. DNA of the CDR3: TGTGCCAGCAGTGGCGCAGGAGGTGTAGATACGCAGTATTTT.

This clone was seen just once. This chain joins TRBV5-1 and TRBJ2-7, with 7 bases fitting TRBD1. Germline CDR1 reads SGHRS; CDR2 reads YFSETQ. V lost 0 bases, J lost 2 bases, and 11 bases stayed unmatched. The length of the CDR3 is 17 residues. CDR3 bases: TGCGCCAGCAGCTTGGAAAAAGGGGGCGTTATCCCCTACGAGCAGTACTTC. Translating it yields CASSLEKGGVIPYEQYF. The variable domain in full, with the rest retrieved from reference TRBV5-1 and TRBJ2-7, is KAGVTQTPRYLIKTRGQQVTLSCSPISGHRSVSWYQQTPGQGLQFLFEYFSETQRNKGNFPGRFSGRQFSNSRSEMNVSTLELGDSALYLCASSLEKGGVIPYEQYFGPGTRLTVT.

The chain carries TRBV7-3 and TRBJ2-5, with D unresolved. CDR3 size: 11 residues. The germline gives CDR1 SGHTA, CDR2 FQGTGA. V was trimmed by 2 bases and J by 5 bases, leaving 3 bases between them. For the CDR3, the DNA is TGTGCCAGCAGCTTATCGGAGACCCAGTACTTC. It is translated as CASSLSETQYF.

The CDR3 reads CASSPGTGKNIQYF. The CDR3 coding sequence is TGTGCCAGCAGCCCAGGGACAGGGAAAAACATTCAGTACTTC. The chain carries TRBV7-9 and TRBJ2-4, with 9 bases that match TRBD1. V shed 5 bases and J 4 bases; nucleotides not matched to a gene: 3. CDR3 length: 14 residues. Germline V CDR1 and CDR2: SEHNR, FQNEAQ (reference sequence). The full variable domain, completed using reference TRBV7-9 and TRBJ2-4, is DTGVSQNPRHKITKRGQNVTFRCDPISEHNRLYWYRQTLGQGPEFLTYFQNEAQLEKSRLLSDRFSAERPKGSFSTLEIQRTEQGDSAMYLCASSPGTGKNIQYFGAGTRLSVL.

CDR3 sequence (DNA): TGTGCCAGCAGCTTGTTGCAAGTCAGGGTCAATGAGCAGTTCTTC. It encodes CASSLLQVRVNEQFF. The chain carries TRBV5-5 and TRBJ2-1; TRBD1 is a possible D gene (5 bases). This CDR3 has 15 amino acids. Germline V gives CDR1 SGHKS, CDR2 YYEKEE (reference sequence). Trimming took off 1 base at V and 6 bases at J, with 14 bases between the two ends.

CDR3 in amino acids: CSVTLRANYGYTF. In DNA form, the CDR3 reads TGCAGCGTGACCCTGAGAGCTAACTATGGCTACACCTTC. The V and J genes are TRBV29-1 and TRBJ1-2; D remains ambiguous. The CDR3 has 13 amino acids. Germline CDR1 reads SQVTM; CDR2 reads ANQGSEA. The V gene lost 6 bases and the J gene lost 0 bases, with 11 bases spanning the gap.

This chain links TRBV7-8 with TRBJ2-1, with a possible D match to TRBD2 (5 bases). CDR3 length equals 15 residues. Germline V CDR1 and CDR2: SGHVS, FQNEAQ. The V end was cut by 2 bases, the J end by 4 bases, with 12 bases between. The DNA for the CDR3 is TGTGCCAGCAGCTTAAGGTGGGAGCGATACAATGAGCAGTTCTTC. Encoded protein: CASSLRWERYNEQFF. The whole variable domain, remainder taken from reference TRBV7-8 and TRBJ2-1, is GAGVSQSPRYKVAKRGQDVALRCDPISGHVSLFWYQQALGQGPEFLTYFQNEAQLDKSGLPSDRFFAERPEGSVSTLKIQRTQQEDSAVYLCASSLRWERYNEQFFGPGTRLTVL.

The V call is TRBV4-1, the J call TRBJ1-5, with D hard to call. The CDR3 consists of 17 residues. Trimming left V 4 bases short and J 0 bases short, with 16 bases between. In germline, CDR1 is MGHRA, CDR2 YSYEKL. CDR3 region: CASSLYPGSNSNQPQHF. CDR3 coding DNA: TGCGCCAGCAGCCTGTATCCAGGTAGTAATAGCAATCAGCCCCAGCATTTT.

This clone has just one count. The chain employs TRBV9 and TRBJ2-1; 12 bases agree with TRBD2. The CDR3 is 15 amino acids. The germline V gene encodes CDR1 SGDLS and CDR2 YYNGEE. The junction had 4 bases not matched to a gene; V was cut back by 0 bases and J by 9 bases. The CDR3: CASSVVPSGRVEQFF. CDR3 bases: TGTGCCAGCAGCGTAGTCCCTAGCGGGAGGGTTGAGCAGTTCTTC.

This clone came up many times. CDR3 in DNA: TGTGCCAGCAGCTTCCCGATGACAACGCAAGAGACCCAGTACTTC. Amino acid sequence: CASSFPMTTQETQYF. This sequence joins TRBV7-9 and TRBJ2-5; D not resolved. This CDR3 is built from 15 residues. In germline, CDR1 is SEHNR, CDR2 FQNEAQ (reference sequence). Trimming removed 3 bases from V and 2 bases from J, with 13 bases in between.

This CDR3 reads CASSQAPQSTQYF. The DNA for the CDR3 is TGTGCCAGCAGCCAAGCCCCCCAGAGCACGCAGTATTTT. The chain is built from TRBV4-2 and TRBJ2-3; D not resolved. V lost 1 base and J lost 9, with 11 bases in between. The CDR3 is 13 residues long. Germline-derived CDR1 and CDR2 are LGHNA and YNFKEQ.